A single sample is the source of the 28 T cell receptor beta chains below, sequenced in a study of graft-versus-host responses after intestinal transplantation (dated by TCRdb to about 2021). Library preparation employed the immunoSEQ multiplex PCR assay. In TCRdb, the immuneACCESS table is reduced to in-frame sequences with V and J assigned. These tables do not hold every clone; where another copy was compared, an unresolved V gene accounts for under half, and the others remain unexplained. This sample lists about 20,000 clones; roughly 79% were detected once. Clones ranked in the top ten supply under 4% of the sample. Dithiothreitol, EDTA incubations and collagenase D digestion were used to isolate intraepithelial and lamina propria lymphocytes from graft specimens. Here the sequenced sample was ileum tissue, taken 12 days after intestinal transplant. These receptors were obtained from a human patient who received an intestinal transplant, so some T cells may come from the graft donor.

This clone has just one count. This chain connects TRBV27 to TRBJ2-7; 7 bases match TRBD2. With V trimmed by 5 bases and J by 2 bases, 12 bases remained unmatched. The CDR3 is made up of 16 amino acids. Germline V gene sequence: CDR1 MNHEY, CDR2 SMNVEV (reference sequence). In DNA, the CDR3 is TGTGCCAGCAGTCTAACTGCGGCGGGGGTTCCCTACGAGCAGTACTTC. Amino acid sequence: CASSLTAAGVPYEQYF.

The chain is built from TRBV5-4 and TRBJ2-6, with D maybe TRBD2 (6 bases). Trimming pared 0 bases from V and 2 bases from J, leaving 15 bases between. Germline-derived CDR1 and CDR2 are SGHNT and YYREEE (reference sequence). The CDR3 has 18 residues. CDR3 nucleotide sequence: TGTGCCAGCAGCTTGGCCAGTTTGGGAGGCGCTGGGGCCAACGTCCTGACTTTC. It codes for CASSLASLGGAGANVLTF.

This chain links TRBV2 with TRBJ1-6; 7 nucleotides match TRBD1. With 4 bases clipped from V and 8 bases from J, the junction kept 5 bases outside the gene matches. This CDR3 contains 14 residues. Germline V CDR1 and CDR2: SNHLY, FYNNEI. For the CDR3, the DNA is TGTGCCAGCAGTGGGACAGGCGCTGATTCACCCCTCCACTTT. Its protein is CASSGTGADSPLHF.

This chain links TRBV6-1 with TRBJ2-7, with 9 bases identical to TRBD1. Trimming removed 8 bases from V and 5 bases from J; junction bases left unmatched: 13. Germline CDR1 and CDR2: MNHNS and SASEGT. The CDR3 is 15 residues long. CDR3 sequence reads: CASRGAGTGFDEQYF. Written as DNA, the CDR3 is TGTGCCAGCCGGGGAGCCGGGACAGGGTTCGACGAGCAGTACTTC.

This clone was counted once. The chain is built from TRBV5-1 and TRBJ2-5; 15 bases agree with TRBD2. J gave up 4 bases and V 7 bases, and 11 bases lay outside the gene matches. The germline V gene has CDR1 SGHRS and CDR2 YFSETQ. There are 17 residues in the CDR3. The CDR3 region has the DNA TGCGCCAGCGGCCGTGGACTAGCGGGGGGGCCGGGAGAGACCCAGTACTTC. Its translation is CASGRGLAGGPGETQYF. Together with reference TRBV5-1 and TRBJ2-5, the CDR3 gives the full variable domain: KAGVTQTPRYLIKTRGQQVTLSCSPISGHRSVSWYQQTPGQGLQFLFEYFSETQRNKGNFPGRFSGRQFSNSRSEMNVSTLELGDSALYLCASGRGLAGGPGETQYFGPGTRLLVL.

The chain has TRBV11-2 and TRBJ2-5; TRBD1 aligns across 8 bases. Germline-derived CDR1 and CDR2 are SGHAT and FQNNGV. The CDR3 sequence is 17 residues long. V trimming: 5 bases; J trimming: 2 bases; junction bases outside the gene matches: 13. The CDR3 nucleotides read TGTGCCAGCAGCCGATACCCCAGGGGGCCCCCTCAAGAGACCCAGTACTTC. Its protein product is CASSRYPRGPPQETQYF. Supplemented by reference TRBV11-2 and TRBJ2-5, the full variable domain reads EAGVAQSPRYKIIEKRQSVAFWCNPISGHATLYWYQQILGQGPKLLIQFQNNGVVDDSQLPKDRFSAERLKGVDSTLKIQPAKLEDSAVYLCASSRYPRGPPQETQYFGPGTRLLVL.

The chain links TRBV27 to TRBJ2-3, with D possibly matching TRBD1 (6 bases). Trimming pared 7 bases from V and 5 bases from J, leaving 19 bases between. The germline V gene encodes CDR1 MNHEY and CDR2 SMNVEV (reference sequence). This CDR3 contains 15 residues. For the CDR3, the DNA is TGTGCCAGCAACAAGGACAGACTTGGCGTAGATACGCAGTATTTT. The encoded protein is CASNKDRLGVDTQYF.

This clone was counted only a few times. The gene calls are TRBV7-9 and TRBJ1-4; a possible D gene is TRBD1 (6 bases). Trimming removed 5 bases from V and 7 bases from J, with 20 bases in between. The germline V gene has CDR1 SEHNR and CDR2 FQNEAQ (reference sequence). CDR3 length: 16 amino acids. CDR3: CASSPLTSGEGEKLFF. In nucleotides, the CDR3 is TGTGCCAGCAGCCCTCTCACCTCAGGGGAAGGTGAAAAACTGTTTTTT.

The rearrangement joins TRBV9 to TRBJ1-2; a possible D gene is TRBD1 (5 bases). The CDR3 runs 12 residues. Germline lookup yields CDR1 SGDLS and CDR2 YYNGEE. V shed 0 bases and J shed 11 bases, with 11 bases lying between them. The CDR3 sequence is CASSVGGDLYTF. CDR3 bases: TGTGCCAGCAGCGTAGGGGGGGACCTTTACACCTTC.

The chain employs TRBV11-2 and TRBJ1-1; D gene ambiguous. Germline V gene sequence: CDR1 SGHAT, CDR2 FQNNGV. V lost 5 bases, J lost 1 base, and 11 bases lay in between. The CDR3 has 14 amino acids. The DNA for the CDR3 is TGTGCCAGCAGCCCCCGGGGAGAGAACACTGAAGCTTTCTTT. It is translated as CASSPRGENTEAFF.

The chain uses TRBV5-1 and TRBJ2-7; TRBD2 aligns across 8 bases. Looked up from germline, CDR1 is SGHRS and CDR2 is YFSETQ. The CDR3 consists of 14 residues. Trimming cost V 5 bases and J 2 bases; bases outside gene matches: 6. DNA of the CDR3: TGCGCCAGCAGAGGAAATAGCGGGACCTACGAGCAGTACTTC. Protein: CASRGNSGTYEQYF.

The chain couples TRBV5-4 to TRBJ2-6; no clear D. CDR1 and CDR2 (germline): SGHNT, YYREEE (reference sequence). V was trimmed by 4 bases and J by 0 bases, leaving 20 bases between them. The CDR3 totals 19 residues. CDR3 sequence (DNA): TGTGCCAGCAGCCAAGCCCTGGATAGCTCATCCTCTGGGGCCAACGTCCTGACTTTC. It codes for CASSQALDSSSSGANVLTF.

The chain combines TRBV7-8 with TRBJ2-1; D might be TRBD1 (5 bases). This CDR3 spans 15 amino acids. CDR1 and CDR2 (germline): SGHVS, FQNEAQ. V was shortened by 2 bases and J by 2 bases, with 10 bases between the two germline ends. In nucleotides, the CDR3 is TGTGCCAGCAGCTTATCAAAGGGGACCTACAATGAGCAGTTCTTC. This encodes CASSLSKGTYNEQFF.

The chain combines TRBV5-5 with TRBJ2-7; maybe TRBD1 (6 bases). Germline CDR1 and CDR2: SGHKS and YYEKEE (reference sequence). This CDR3 has 14 amino acids. V lost 4 bases, J lost 2 bases, and 13 bases lay in between. The CDR3 spells CASSKGDLAYEQYF. CDR3 DNA: TGTGCCAGCAGCAAGGGGGACCTAGCCTACGAGCAGTACTTC.

Only one count was recorded for this clone. The V call is TRBV7-2, the J call TRBJ1-2, with 7 bases aligning to TRBD1. The CDR3 contains 15 residues. The germline CDR1 and CDR2 sequences are SGHTA and FQGNSA. Losses at the gene ends were 5 bases for V and 5 bases for J; bases not matched to a gene: 11. The CDR3 DNA follows: TGTGCCAGCAGCCCCGAGGGGACAGTTGGTTATGGCTACACCTTC. Translation: CASSPEGTVGYGYTF. Full variable domain (rest looked up from reference TRBV7-2 and TRBJ1-2): GAGVSQSPSNKVTEKGKDVELRCDPISGHTALYWYRQSLGQGLEFLIYFQGNSAPDKSGLPSDRFSAERTGGSVSTLTIQRTQQEDSAVYLCASSPEGTVGYGYTFGSGTRLTVV.

This rearrangement joins TRBV10-2 to TRBJ2-1; no firm D call. Trimming shortened V by 6 bases and J by 9 bases, and 6 bases separated the two germline ends. Germline V gene data show CDR1 as WSHSY and CDR2 as SAAADI. This CDR3 is built from 10 residues. The CDR3 DNA reads TGCGCCAGCAGCAGTGGTGAGCAGTTCTTC. Protein: CASSSGEQFF.

This clone appeared once. CDR3 amino acids: CASSIGRRVINYGYTF. The CDR3 DNA reads as TGTGCCAGTAGTATAGGACGACGGGTCATTAACTATGGCTACACCTTC. The chain employs TRBV19 and TRBJ1-2; no clear D. This CDR3 spans 16 amino acids. Germline CDR1 LNHDA, CDR2 SQIVND (reference sequence). V lost 1 base, J lost 1 base, and 13 bases lay in between.

This chain links TRBV6-1 with TRBJ1-2; possibly TRBD1 for D (5 bases). Germline CDR1 is MNHNS and CDR2 is SASEGT. Trimming shortened V by 4 bases and J by 1 base, and 13 bases separated the two germline ends. The CDR3 runs to 15 residues. The DNA of the CDR3 is TGTGCCAGCAGTGCCCAGGACACGATTAACTATGGCTACACCTTC. Its translation: CASSAQDTINYGYTF.

The CDR3 here is CASLGHGTQYF. The CDR3 bases are TGTGCCAGCCTGGGACACGGTACGCAGTATTTT. The chain uses TRBV5-4 and TRBJ2-3; perhaps TRBD1 as D (6 bases). Trimming took off 7 bases at V and 8 bases at J, with 11 bases between the two ends. CDR1 SGHNT and CDR2 YYREEE come from the germline V gene (reference sequence). The length of the CDR3 is 11 residues.

The V call is TRBV15, the J call TRBJ2-5; 9 bases agree with TRBD1. Germline CDR1 LNHNV, CDR2 YYDKDF (reference sequence). The V segment lost 2 bases and the J segment 5 bases; nucleotides outside the gene matches: 12. The CDR3 has 17 amino acids. CDR3 protein: CATSRKSGTGTGETQYF. The CDR3 nucleotides are TGTGCCACCAGCAGAAAAAGCGGGACAGGGACCGGGGAGACCCAGTACTTC.

This chain links TRBV11-2 with TRBJ1-1; tentative D call: TRBD1 (6 bases). The CDR3 length is 16 residues. Looked up from germline, CDR1 is SGHAT and CDR2 is FQNNGV. V lost 4 bases to trimming and J lost 3 bases, with 18 bases between them. CDR3 loop: CASSYRVRLWYTEAFF. The CDR3 nucleotides read TGTGCCAGCAGCTACAGGGTCCGTCTTTGGTACACTGAAGCTTTCTTT.

The CDR3 reads CASSLGGLAGAQDTQYF. CDR3 coding DNA: TGCGCCAGCAGCTTGGGGGGACTAGCGGGAGCCCAAGATACGCAGTATTTT. The V and J genes are TRBV5-1 and TRBJ2-3; 14 bases align to TRBD2. V shed 0 bases and J 5 bases; nucleotides not matched to a gene: 5. CDR1 is SGHRS and CDR2 is YFSETQ in the germline V gene. The CDR3 consists of 17 residues.

This clone has a handful of counts. The rearrangement joins TRBV13 to TRBJ2-2; perhaps TRBD2 as D (5 bases). This CDR3 has 17 residues. Germline loops: CDR1 PRHDT, CDR2 FYEKMQ (reference sequence). V lost 5 bases and J 0 bases, leaving 16 bases between the germline ends. The CDR3 loop reads CASSQTRGRSNTGELFF. The CDR3 DNA is TGTGCCAGCAGCCAAACTCGCGGGCGTTCGAACACCGGGGAGCTGTTTTTT.

This clone showed up just a few times. One junction end disagrees with the germline gene, perhaps due to a read error. J is TRBJ2-1 and V is TRBV10-3; maybe TRBD2 (6 bases). The CDR3 loop spans 15 amino acids. Germline V gene sequence: CDR1 ENHRY, CDR2 SYGVKD. Here the CDR3 reads CAVREDTVSYNEQFF. The CDR3 DNA sequence: TGTGCCGTCAGGGAGGATACTGTCTCCTACAATGAGCAGTTCTTC.

This clone was counted a single time. The chain combines TRBV15 with TRBJ1-1; TRBD1 matches at 8 bases. Germline V lookup: CDR1 LNHNV, CDR2 YYDKDF (reference sequence). V dropped 9 bases and J dropped 3; count of bases not matched to a gene: 9. The CDR3 totals 14 residues. In DNA, the CDR3 is TGTGCCACGGAACCGGACAGGGTTGACACTGAAGCTTTCTTT. It specifies CATEPDRVDTEAFF.

By sample fraction, this clone is medium-sized. V gene TRBV5-1 combines with J gene TRBJ2-2, with TRBD2 as a possible D gene (7 bases). The CDR3 length is 17 residues. Per the germline V gene, CDR1 is SGHRS and CDR2 is YFSETQ. Trimming took off 0 bases at V and 4 bases at J, with 16 bases between the two ends. For the CDR3, the DNA is TGCGCCAGCAGCTTGGAGTTCGGGGGGCTCGGCACCGGGGAGCTGTTTTTT. Amino acid sequence: CASSLEFGGLGTGELFF.

The J gene is TRBJ2-3, the V gene TRBV7-9; 10 bases line up with TRBD2. The germline gives CDR1 SEHNR, CDR2 FQNEAQ (reference sequence). This CDR3 spans 18 amino acids. Trimming took 0 bases from V and 2 from J; bases not matched to a gene: 8. CDR3 DNA: TGTGCCAGCAGCTTAGCTCGGGTTAGCGGGGGGACCACAGATACGCAGTATTTT. This sequence encodes CASSLARVSGGTTDTQYF.

This clone was observed a few times. The chain uses TRBV4-1 and TRBJ1-3, with no clear D. CDR1 is MGHRA and CDR2 is YSYEKL in the germline V gene. The CDR3 loop spans 17 amino acids. V shed 0 bases and J shed 4 bases, with 16 bases lying between them. CDR3 amino acids: CASSQDPPVAPGNTIYF. CDR3 DNA: TGCGCCAGCAGCCAAGATCCCCCTGTGGCCCCCGGAAACACCATATATTTT.